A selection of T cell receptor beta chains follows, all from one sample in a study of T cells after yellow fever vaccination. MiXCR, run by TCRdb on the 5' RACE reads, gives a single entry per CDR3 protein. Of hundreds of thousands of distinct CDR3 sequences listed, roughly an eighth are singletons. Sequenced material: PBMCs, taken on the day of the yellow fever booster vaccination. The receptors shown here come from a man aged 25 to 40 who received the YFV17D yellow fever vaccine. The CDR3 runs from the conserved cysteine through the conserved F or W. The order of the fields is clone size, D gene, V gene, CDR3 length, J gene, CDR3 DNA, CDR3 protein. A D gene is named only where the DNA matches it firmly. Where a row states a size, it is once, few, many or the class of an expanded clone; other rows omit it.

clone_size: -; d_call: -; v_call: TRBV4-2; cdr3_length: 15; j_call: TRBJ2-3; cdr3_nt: TGTGCCAGCAGCCAAGCGGGGCAAGACACAGATACGCAGTATTTT; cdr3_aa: CASSQAGQDTDTQYF
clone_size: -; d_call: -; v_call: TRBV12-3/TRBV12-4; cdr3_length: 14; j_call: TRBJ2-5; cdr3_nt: TGTGCCAGCAGTTCGTGGAGCGGACAAGAGACCCAGTACTTC; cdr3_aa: CASSSWSGQETQYF
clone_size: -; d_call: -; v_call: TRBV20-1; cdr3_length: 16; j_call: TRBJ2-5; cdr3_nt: TGCAGTGCCACCTCGATCGAAGCTAGCAGAAGGGAGACCCAGTACTTC; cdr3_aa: CSATSIEASRRETQYF
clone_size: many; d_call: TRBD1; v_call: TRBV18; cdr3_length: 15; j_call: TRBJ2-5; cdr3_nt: TGTGCCAGCTCACCACCTCACGACAGGGGAAGGTCCCAGTACTTC; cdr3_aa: CASSPPHDRGRSQYF
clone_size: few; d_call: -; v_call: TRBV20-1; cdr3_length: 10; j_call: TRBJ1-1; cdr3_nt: TGCAGTGCTAGGGAGGCTGAAGCTTTCTTT; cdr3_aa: CSAREAEAFF
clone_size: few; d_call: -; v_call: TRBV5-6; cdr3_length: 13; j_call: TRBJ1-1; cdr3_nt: TGTGCCAGCACCCTGGGGGCGTACACTGAAGCTTTCTTT; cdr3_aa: CASTLGAYTEAFF
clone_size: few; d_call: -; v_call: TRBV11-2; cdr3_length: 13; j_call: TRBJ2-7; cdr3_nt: TGTGCCAGCAGCCCAGACTGGGGCGGCGAGCAGTACTTC; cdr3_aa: CASSPDWGGEQYF
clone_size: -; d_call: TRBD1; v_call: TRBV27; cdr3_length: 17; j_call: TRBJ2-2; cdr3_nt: TGTGCCAGCAGTTTCCTACACAGGGGGGCGAACACCGGGGAGCTGTTTTTT; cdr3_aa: CASSFLHRGANTGELFF
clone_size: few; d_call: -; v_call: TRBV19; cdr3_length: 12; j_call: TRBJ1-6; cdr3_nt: TGTGCCAGCGCACTTCGAAATTCACCCCTCCACTTT; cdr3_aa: CASALRNSPLHF
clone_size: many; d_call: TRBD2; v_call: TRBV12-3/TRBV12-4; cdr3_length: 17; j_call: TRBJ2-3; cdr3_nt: TGTGCCAGCAGTCTTCGTAGGACTAGCACGGGCGGAGATACGCAGTATTTT; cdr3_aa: CASSLRRTSTGGDTQYF
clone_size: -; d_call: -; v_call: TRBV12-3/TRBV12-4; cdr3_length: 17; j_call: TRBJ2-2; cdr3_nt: TGTGCCAGCAGGGCCCAAGGTGGCGGGACAAACACCGGGGAGCTGTTTTTT; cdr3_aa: CASRAQGGGTNTGELFF
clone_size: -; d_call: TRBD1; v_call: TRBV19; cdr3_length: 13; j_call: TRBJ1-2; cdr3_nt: TGTGCCAGTAGTACGACAGGGGGCGATGGCTACACCTTC; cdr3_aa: CASSTTGGDGYTF
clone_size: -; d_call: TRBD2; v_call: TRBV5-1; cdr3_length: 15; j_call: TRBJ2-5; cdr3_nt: TGCGCCAGCAGCCTGGCTAGCGGGAGGGCGGAGACCCAGTACTTC; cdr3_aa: CASSLASGRAETQYF
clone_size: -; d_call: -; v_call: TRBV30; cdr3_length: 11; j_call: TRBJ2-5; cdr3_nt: TGTGCCTGGGGCCTCCAAGAGACCCAGTACTTC; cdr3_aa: CAWGLQETQYF
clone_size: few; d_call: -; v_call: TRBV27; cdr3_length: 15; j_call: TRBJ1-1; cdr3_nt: TGTGCCAGCAGTCCCCCCCCGGGGCTGAACACTGAAGCTTTCTTT; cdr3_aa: CASSPPPGLNTEAFF
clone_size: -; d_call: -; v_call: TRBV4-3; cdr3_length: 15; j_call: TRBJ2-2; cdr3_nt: TGCGCCAGCAGCCAAGATGGGGTGTCGGTCGGGGAGCTGTTTTTT; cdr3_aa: CASSQDGVSVGELFF
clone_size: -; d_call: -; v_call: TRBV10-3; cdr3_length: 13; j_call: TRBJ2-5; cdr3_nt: TGTGCCATCAGTGAGGGTCAGAGAGAGACCCAGTACTTC; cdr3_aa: CAISEGQRETQYF
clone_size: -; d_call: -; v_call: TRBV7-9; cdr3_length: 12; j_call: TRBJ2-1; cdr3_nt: TGTGCCAGCAGCTTAGATTTACTTGTGCAGTTCTTC; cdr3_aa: CASSLDLLVQFF
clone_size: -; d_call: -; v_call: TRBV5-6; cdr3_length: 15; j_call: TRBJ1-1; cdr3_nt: TGTGCCAGCAGTCTCCCCGGGCGGACGAACACTGAAGCTTTCTTT; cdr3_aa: CASSLPGRTNTEAFF
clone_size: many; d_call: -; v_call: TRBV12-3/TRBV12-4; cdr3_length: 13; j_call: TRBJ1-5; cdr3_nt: TGTGCCAGCAGTTGGTCTAACAATCAGCCCCAGCATTTT; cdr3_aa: CASSWSNNQPQHF
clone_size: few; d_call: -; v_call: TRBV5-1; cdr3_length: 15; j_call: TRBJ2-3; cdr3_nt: TGCGCCAGCAGCTTGGCCGGCGCAGGGCCAGATACGCAGTATTTT; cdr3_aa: CASSLAGAGPDTQYF
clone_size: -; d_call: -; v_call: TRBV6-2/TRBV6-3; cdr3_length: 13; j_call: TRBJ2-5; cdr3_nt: TGTGCCAGCAGTCCACAGGGTCCTGGGGCCCAGTACTTC; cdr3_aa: CASSPQGPGAQYF
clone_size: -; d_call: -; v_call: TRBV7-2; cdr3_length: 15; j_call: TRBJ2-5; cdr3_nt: TGTGCCAGCAGCTATGTAGCGGAGAAGTGGGAGACCCAGTACTTC; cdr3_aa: CASSYVAEKWETQYF
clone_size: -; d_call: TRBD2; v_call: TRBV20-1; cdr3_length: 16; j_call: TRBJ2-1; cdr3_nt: TGCAGTGCTCTCAGGATTAGCGGGAGTTTTAGCAATGAGCAGTTCTTC; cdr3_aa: CSALRISGSFSNEQFF
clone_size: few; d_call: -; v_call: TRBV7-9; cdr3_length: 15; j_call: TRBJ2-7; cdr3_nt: TGTGCCAGAAGCTTACGTAGAGACTTCTCCTACGAGCAGTACTTC; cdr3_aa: CARSLRRDFSYEQYF
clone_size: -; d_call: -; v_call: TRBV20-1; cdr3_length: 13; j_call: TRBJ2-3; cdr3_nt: TGCAGTGCTAGAGTGGGGACAACAGATACGCAGTATTTT; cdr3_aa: CSARVGTTDTQYF
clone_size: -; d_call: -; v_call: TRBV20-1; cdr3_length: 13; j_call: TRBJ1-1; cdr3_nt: TGCAGTGCTATTGGGGGCTGGAACACTGAAGCTTTCTTT; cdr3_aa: CSAIGGWNTEAFF
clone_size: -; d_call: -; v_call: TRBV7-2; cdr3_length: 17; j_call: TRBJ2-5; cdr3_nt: TGTGCCAGCAGCTTGGGTCATCTGATTGGGACCCAAGAGACCCAGTACTTC; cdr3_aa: CASSLGHLIGTQETQYF
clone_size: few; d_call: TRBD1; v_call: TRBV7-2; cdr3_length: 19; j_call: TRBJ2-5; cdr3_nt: TGTGCCAGCAGCTTAGCGGGGATGCTGTCAGGGGGTTCCCAAGAGACCCAGTACTTC; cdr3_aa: CASSLAGMLSGGSQETQYF
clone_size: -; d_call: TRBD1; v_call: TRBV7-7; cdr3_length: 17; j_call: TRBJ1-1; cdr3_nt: TGTGCCAGCAGCTTACGCGGGCACAGGGGACAGATCAATGAAGCTTTCTTT; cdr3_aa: CASSLRGHRGQINEAFF
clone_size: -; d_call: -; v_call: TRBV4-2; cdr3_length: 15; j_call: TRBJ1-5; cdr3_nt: TGTGCCAGCAGAGAAGGGGTCGGGAGCAATCAGCCCCAGCATTTT; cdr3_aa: CASREGVGSNQPQHF
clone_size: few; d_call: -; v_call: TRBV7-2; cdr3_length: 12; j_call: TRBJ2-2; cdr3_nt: TGTGCCAGCAGTCCCCCCTTGAGGGAGCTGTTTTTT; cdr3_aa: CASSPPLRELFF
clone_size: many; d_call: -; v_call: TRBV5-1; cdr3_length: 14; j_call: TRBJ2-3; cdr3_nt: TGCGCCAGCAGCTTGGATCTGCTCACAGATACGCAGTATTTT; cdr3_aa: CASSLDLLTDTQYF
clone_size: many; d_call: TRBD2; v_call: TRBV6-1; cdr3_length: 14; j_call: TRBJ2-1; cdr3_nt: TGTGCCAGCAGTGGGACTAGCGGGAGGAATGAGCAGTTCTTC; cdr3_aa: CASSGTSGRNEQFF
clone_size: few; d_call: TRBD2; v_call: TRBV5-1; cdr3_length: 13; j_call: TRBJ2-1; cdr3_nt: TGCGCCAGCAGCGCTAGCGGCCAGAATGAGCAGTTCTTC; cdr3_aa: CASSASGQNEQFF
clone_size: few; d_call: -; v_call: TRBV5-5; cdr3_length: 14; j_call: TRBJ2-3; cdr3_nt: TGTGCCAGCAGCTTGCGGGACCGGGTTGATACGCAGTATTTT; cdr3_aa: CASSLRDRVDTQYF
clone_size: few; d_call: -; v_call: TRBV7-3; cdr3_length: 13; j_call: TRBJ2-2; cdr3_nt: TGTGCCAGCAGCCTATCCGCGGCCGGGGAGCTGTTTTTT; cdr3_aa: CASSLSAAGELFF
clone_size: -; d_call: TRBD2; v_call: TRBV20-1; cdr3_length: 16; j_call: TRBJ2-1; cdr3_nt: TGCAGTGCTAGAGCTAGCGGGCCTTTCGCCTACAATGAGCAGTTCTTC; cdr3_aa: CSARASGPFAYNEQFF
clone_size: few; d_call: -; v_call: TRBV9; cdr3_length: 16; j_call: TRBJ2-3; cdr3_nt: TGTGCCAGCAGCGTACGGGACCACTACATGGCAGATACGCAGTATTTT; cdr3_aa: CASSVRDHYMADTQYF
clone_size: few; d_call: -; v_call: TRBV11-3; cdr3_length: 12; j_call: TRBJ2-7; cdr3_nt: TGTGCCAGACAAACTGCTGCCTACGAGCAGTACTTC; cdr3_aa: CARQTAAYEQYF
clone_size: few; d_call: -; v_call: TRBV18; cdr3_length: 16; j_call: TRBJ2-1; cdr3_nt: TGTGCCAGCTCACCACCGACCGGGAACTCCTACAATGAGCAGTTCTTC; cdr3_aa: CASSPPTGNSYNEQFF
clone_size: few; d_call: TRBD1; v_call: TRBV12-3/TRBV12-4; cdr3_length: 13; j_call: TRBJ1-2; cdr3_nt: TGTGCCAGCAGGCCCACAGGGGGCAGGGACAACACCTTC; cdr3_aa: CASRPTGGRDNTF
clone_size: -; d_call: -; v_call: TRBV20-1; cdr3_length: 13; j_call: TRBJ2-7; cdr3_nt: TGCAGTGCTAGAAAACCCCCTAGCTACGAGCAGTACTTC; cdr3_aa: CSARKPPSYEQYF
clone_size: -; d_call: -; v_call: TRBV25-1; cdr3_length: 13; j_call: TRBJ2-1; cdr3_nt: TGTGCCAGCAGTGACCTCAATTGGAATGAGCAGTTCTTC; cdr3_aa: CASSDLNWNEQFF
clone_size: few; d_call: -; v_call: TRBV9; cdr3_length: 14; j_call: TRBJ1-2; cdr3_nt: TGTGCCAGCAGCGTTGGGTTGCATGAGGGTGGCTACACCTTC; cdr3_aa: CASSVGLHEGGYTF
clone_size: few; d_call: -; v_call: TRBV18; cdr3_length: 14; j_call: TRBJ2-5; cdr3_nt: TGTGCCAGCTCACCACCGGCGCGTGAAGAGACCCAGTACTTC; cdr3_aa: CASSPPAREETQYF
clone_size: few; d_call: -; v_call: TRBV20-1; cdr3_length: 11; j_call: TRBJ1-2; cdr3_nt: TGCAGTGCTAGACCGACCTATGGCTACACCTTC; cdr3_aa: CSARPTYGYTF
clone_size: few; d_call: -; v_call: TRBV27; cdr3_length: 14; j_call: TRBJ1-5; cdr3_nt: TGTGCCAGCAGTAAACAGGGTCCCAATCAGCCCCAGCATTTT; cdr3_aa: CASSKQGPNQPQHF
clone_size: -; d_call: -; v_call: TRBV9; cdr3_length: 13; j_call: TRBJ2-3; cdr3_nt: TGTGCCAGCAGTGAAAGGGGTGCGGATACGCAGTATTTT; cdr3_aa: CASSERGADTQYF
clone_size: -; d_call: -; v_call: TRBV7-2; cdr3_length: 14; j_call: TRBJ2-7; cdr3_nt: TGTGCCAGCCAGACGGCAGGGACCTCCTACGAGCAGTACTTC; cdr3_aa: CASQTAGTSYEQYF
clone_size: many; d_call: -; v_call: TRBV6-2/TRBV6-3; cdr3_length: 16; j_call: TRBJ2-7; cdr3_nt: TGTGCCAGCAGAATCGTCCGGGACAAAAACCTATACGAGCAGTACTTC; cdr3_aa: CASRIVRDKNLYEQYF
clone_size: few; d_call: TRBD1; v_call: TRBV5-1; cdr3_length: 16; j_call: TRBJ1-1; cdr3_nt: TGCGCCAGCAGCACGGGGACAGGGCTGGTGAACACTGAAGCTTTCTTT; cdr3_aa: CASSTGTGLVNTEAFF
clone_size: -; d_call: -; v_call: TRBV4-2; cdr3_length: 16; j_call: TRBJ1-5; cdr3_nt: TGTGCCAGCAGCCAAGCCCCGGGAGCTAGCACAGATACGCAGCATTTT; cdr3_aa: CASSQAPGASTDTQHF
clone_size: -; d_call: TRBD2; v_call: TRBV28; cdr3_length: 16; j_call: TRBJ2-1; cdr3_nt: TGTGCCAGCAGTCGGATGACTAGCGGGCTGAACAATGAGCAGTTCTTC; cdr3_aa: CASSRMTSGLNNEQFF
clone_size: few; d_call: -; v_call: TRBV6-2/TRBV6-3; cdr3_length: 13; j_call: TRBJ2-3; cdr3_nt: TGTGCCAGCACCTTTACCTACACAGATACGCAGTATTTT; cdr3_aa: CASTFTYTDTQYF
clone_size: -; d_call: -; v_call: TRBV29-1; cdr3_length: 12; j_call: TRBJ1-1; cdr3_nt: TGCAGCTCCCGGGTGGGTAACACTGAAGCTTTCTTT; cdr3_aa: CSSRVGNTEAFF
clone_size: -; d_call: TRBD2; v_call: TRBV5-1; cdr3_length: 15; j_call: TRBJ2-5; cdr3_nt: TGCGCCAGCAGCCTTAGCGGGATATTTGGAGAGACCCAGTACTTC; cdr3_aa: CASSLSGIFGETQYF
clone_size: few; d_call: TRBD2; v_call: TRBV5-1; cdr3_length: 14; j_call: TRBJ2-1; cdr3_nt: TGCGCCAGCAGCTTGACTAGCGGACCCTATGAGCAGTTCTTC; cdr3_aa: CASSLTSGPYEQFF
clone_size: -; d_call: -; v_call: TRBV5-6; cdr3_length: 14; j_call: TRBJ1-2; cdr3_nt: TGTGCCAGCAGCTTGGGGTTAGGGGAGTATGGCTACACCTTC; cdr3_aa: CASSLGLGEYGYTF
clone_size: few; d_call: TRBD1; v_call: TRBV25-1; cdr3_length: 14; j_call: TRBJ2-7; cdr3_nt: TGTGCCAGCAGTGGTCGACAGGGCCGCTACGAGCAGTACTTC; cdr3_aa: CASSGRQGRYEQYF